The TCR beta chain under discussion was sequenced for a study of OX40 agonist ivuxolimab in advanced cancers. Across the whole study: Ivuxolimab, which patients received intravenously every 2 weeks, was dosed at 0.01 to 10 mg/kg.

CDR1 SGHAT and CDR2 FQDESV come from the germline V gene (reference sequence). Trimming took 0 bases from V and 2 from J, leaving 16 bases between them. This CDR3 spans 17 amino acids. As concerns this clone: Its antigen is not identified.

Broader study findings: The mean number of expanded clones was higher in CD8+ T cells than in CD4+. Still undetermined is the antigen specificity of the expanded peripheral T cells.

TCRdb's copy holds only in-frame clones and misses some; the assay was immunoSEQ multiplex PCR. The table has roughly 60,000 clones, 86% seen once; the top ten hold about 2.7%. This chain links TRBV11-1 with TRBJ1-2; TRBD1 might be the D (6 bases). The receptor's source is an adult with an advanced solid tumor such as melanoma, head and neck, liver or kidney cancer. The sample consisted of CD4+ or CD8+ T cells sorted from blood, taken in a trial of the OX40 agonist ivuxolimab. CDR3: CASSLATVAGANYGYTF. CDR3 nucleotide sequence: TGTGCCAGCAGCTTAGCTACAGTGGCGGGGGCGAACTATGGCTACACCTTC.